The present entry profiles one T cell receptor (beta chain) with its context. Naive CD8 isolation took CD45RO-negative cells positively selected for CCR7 and excluded terminally differentiated effector memory CD45RA+ cells. The run depth of the assay was deep. Only in-frame clones appear in the TCRdb table, and some are missing; sequencing was by immunoSEQ multiplex PCR. Among roughly 600,000 clones, 95% to 98% were seen once, and the ten largest hold 0.3%. The data were taken from a study of shared clonotypes between healthy human individuals. Study-wide background: Donors had three CD4 naive, three CD4 memory, two CD8 naive and one CD8 memory plate apiece.

CDR1 and CDR2 from the germline V gene are SEHNR and FQNEAQ (reference sequence). The CDR3 has 13 residues. Trimming removed 2 bases at V and 8 bases at J, with 10 bases between. The chain is built from TRBV7-9 and TRBJ2-1, with D perhaps matching TRBD2 (5 bases). Source material: naive CD8+ T cells sorted from blood. The receptor was isolated from a man aged 30 to 39 in good health. CDR3 DNA sequence: TGTGCCAGCAGCTTAAGGAGGCGGGATGAGCAGTTCTTC. As protein: CASSLRRRDEQFF.